Described below is a single T cell receptor beta chain sequence and its context. Source study methods: From reference gene primer amplification, estimates of nucleated cell counts were derived. Method: immunoSEQ multiplex PCR; TCRdb's copy keeps in-frame clones and lacks some. The V and J calls and clone size are taken from that table; D and trimming were inferred from the DNA. The data show about 120,000 clones, with roughly 86% seen just once and 4.5% held by the top ten. This record belongs to a study of blood T cell repertoires in COVID-19. Turning to the study itself: Acute and convalescent COVID-19 samples came from the United States, Italy and Spain.

V was clipped by 1 base and J by 0 bases; unmatched bases: 7. Germline CDR1 PRHDT, CDR2 FYEKMQ (reference sequence). CDR3 length equals 18 residues. The sequencing sample was made of peripheral blood. This sequence was found in a man aged 40-49 years with acute or convalescent COVID-19. The chain carries TRBV13 and TRBJ1-4; TRBD1 matches at 8 bases. This CDR3 reads CASSLVRGHQATNEKLFF. The CDR3 nucleotides are TGTGCCAGCAGCTTAGTCAGGGGGCATCAAGCAACTAATGAAAAACTGTTTTTT.